The entry below describes one TCR beta chain. Its antigen is as yet unknown. One end of the junction fails to match germline, which may point to a read error. RNA was extracted from bulk tissue without any cell sorting. TCRbeta libraries were built with three rounds of nested PCR, modified from ARM-PCR. TCRdb called the multiplex PCR reads again in MiXCR, with one record for every CDR3 protein. Of just over 200,000 distinct CDR3 sequences listed, 71% are singletons. The sample comes from a study of tumor and adjacent non-tumor tissue in lung cancer. The overall study: On average, productive TCRbeta reads reached around 4 million per sample.

The CDR3 spans 13 residues. Germline V gives CDR1 SGHAT, CDR2 FQNNGV. Study-wide results and limits: Significantly higher TCR diversity was found in tumor than normal lung.

Source material: lung tumor tissue. J is TRBJ2-5 and V is TRBV11-2; TRBD1 matches 7 bases. The source of this sequence is a man in his sixties with non-small cell lung cancer. In DNA form, the CDR3 reads TGTGCTCGCAGTTCTACAGGGGAAGAGACCCACTACTTC. This encodes CARSSTGEETHYF.